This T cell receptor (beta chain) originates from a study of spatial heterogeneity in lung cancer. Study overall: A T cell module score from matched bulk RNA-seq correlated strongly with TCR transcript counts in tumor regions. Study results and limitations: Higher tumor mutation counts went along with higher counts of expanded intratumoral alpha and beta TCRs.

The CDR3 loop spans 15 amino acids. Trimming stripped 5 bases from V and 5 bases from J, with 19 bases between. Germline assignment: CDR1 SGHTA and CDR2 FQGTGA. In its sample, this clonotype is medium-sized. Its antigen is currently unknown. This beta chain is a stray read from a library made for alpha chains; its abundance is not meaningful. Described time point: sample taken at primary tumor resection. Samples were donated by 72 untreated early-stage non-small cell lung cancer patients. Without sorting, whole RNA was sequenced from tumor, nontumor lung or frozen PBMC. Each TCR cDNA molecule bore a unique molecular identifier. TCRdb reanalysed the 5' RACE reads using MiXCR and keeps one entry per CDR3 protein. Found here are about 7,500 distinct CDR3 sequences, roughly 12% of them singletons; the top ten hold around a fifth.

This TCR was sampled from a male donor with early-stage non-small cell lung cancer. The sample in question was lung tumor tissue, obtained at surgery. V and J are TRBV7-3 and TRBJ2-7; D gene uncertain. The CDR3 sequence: CASSPLAGQPHEQYF. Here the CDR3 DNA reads TGTGCCAGCAGCCCTCTCGCCGGCCAGCCCCACGAGCAGTACTTC.